This T cell receptor beta chain is drawn from a study of T-cell memory formation after mild COVID-19. The study, taken as a whole, reports: Pre-infection memory already had some responding clones, implying cross-reactive memory joined.

As concerns this clonotype: Its cognate antigen is unknown.

Per germline, CDR1 SGHRS and CDR2 YFSETQ. The germline V and J ends were trimmed by 0 bases and 0 bases, with 10 bases remaining between them. This CDR3 is 16 amino acids long. 5'RACE, which relied on constant-segment primers, yielded TCR alpha and TCR beta cDNA libraries carrying sample barcodes and UMIs. TCRdb recomputed calls from the 5' RACE reads with MiXCR, one row per CDR3 protein. This sample carries 350,000 or so distinct CDR3 sequences, less than 25% of them seen once, and the ten largest clones take under 25%. V gene TRBV5-1 combines with J gene TRBJ1-3; D remains unclear. The sequence came from a man aged 18-30 years who had mild COVID-19 (a few samples of this study predate the infection). Cell type and time point are not known. Material for sequencing was PBMCs or a T cell subset sorted from them (not recorded which). In DNA form, the CDR3 reads TGCGCCAGCAGCTTGGAAGGCGGCATCTCTGGAAACACCATATATTTT. It specifies CASSLEGGISGNTIYF.